This TCR beta chain was captured by sequencing in a study of cytomegalovirus exposure and HLA in healthy donors. This clone has only a few counts. Antigen unknown. The CDR3 has 12 residues. V shed 8 bases and J shed 0 bases, with 7 bases lying between them. The germline V gene encodes CDR1 SNHLY and CDR2 FYNNEI. Study-level results: Later analysis demonstrated an association between a missense DCLRE1C variant and TCR beta V- and J-gene trimming. Common viral pathogens were later found to be apparently linked to several of the most significant clusters.

Despite likely unrecorded immune exposures, the donors were nominally healthy at the time of sampling. Vbeta (60) and Jbeta (13) primers were used in the PCR. Libraries were prepared by immunoSEQ multiplex PCR; TCRdb keeps only in-frame clonotypes and omits some of them. In the table there are about 91,000 clones, roughly two thirds of which are singletons. The TCR comes from a female donor in good health and CMV-seronegative. The V call is TRBV2, the J call TRBJ1-1, with D hard to call. Sequencing used PBMCs. CDR3 in amino acids: CASVRMNTEAFF. CDR3 DNA: TGTGCCAGCGTCAGAATGAACACTGAAGCTTTCTTT.